This is a list of T cell receptor beta chains from one sample in a study of blood T cells in healthy people across ages. TCRdb reprocessed the 5' RACE reads via MiXCR and lists one record per CDR3 protein. This sample carries about 2 million distinct CDR3 sequences, approximately 50% of them seen once, and the ten largest clones take around 2.1%. Sequenced sample: blood. These receptors all stem from a woman aged 35 to 49 in good health. Both conserved end residues are part of each CDR3. A D gene is named only where the DNA matches it firmly. Not every row has a clone size; where given, it reads once, few, many or a size class.

TRBV6-2/TRBV6-3	TRBJ2-1	NA	NA	CASNTGLLNEQFF	TGTGCCAGCAACACAGGGTTACTCAATGAGCAGTTCTTC
TRBV7-2	TRBJ1-5	NA	NA	CASSFHRASLNQPQHF	TGTGCCAGCAGCTTCCACCGAGCCTCCCTGAATCAGCCCCAGCATTTT
TRBV15	TRBJ2-1	NA	NA	CATGTHEQFF	TGTGCCACCGGGACCCATGAGCAGTTCTTC
TRBV9	TRBJ2-1	TRBD2	NA	CASSVGTSPDNEQFF	TGTGCCAGCAGCGTAGGGACTAGCCCCGACAATGAGCAGTTCTTC
TRBV29-1	TRBJ2-4	NA	few	CSVAEGLAKNIQYF	TGCAGCGTTGCTGAAGGGTTAGCCAAAAACATTCAGTACTTC
TRBV15	TRBJ2-4	TRBD1	NA	CATSRSWTGDLEAKNIQYF	TGTGCCACCAGCAGGTCCTGGACAGGGGATCTCGAGGCCAAAAACATTCAGTACTTC
TRBV20-1	TRBJ2-1	NA	NA	CSAPAGTSARNEQFF	TGCAGTGCTCCCGCGGGTACCTCCGCTAGGAATGAGCAGTTCTTC
TRBV20-1	TRBJ1-2	NA	few	CSAPPRQGNFYGYTF	TGCAGTGCTCCCCCCCGGCAGGGTAATTTCTATGGCTACACCTTC
TRBV5-1	TRBJ1-6	NA	NA	CASREAGGQNSPLHF	TGCGCCAGCAGAGAGGCAGGAGGACAAAATTCACCCCTCCACTTT
TRBV20-1	TRBJ2-3	NA	NA	CSARARPSGGTHTDTQYF	TGCAGTGCTAGAGCTAGACCATCTGGAGGGACACACACAGATACGCAGTATTTT
TRBV10-2	TRBJ2-7	TRBD1	NA	CASSDRGRDSSYEQYF	TGCGCCAGCAGTGACCGGGGCAGGGACAGCTCCTACGAGCAGTACTTC
TRBV10-3	TRBJ2-5	NA	few	CAISELSETQYF	TGTGCCATCAGTGAGTTGTCTGAGACCCAGTACTTC
TRBV7-7	TRBJ2-5	NA	NA	CASSLRAGFRETQYF	TGTGCTAGCAGCTTACGGGCAGGGTTTAGAGAGACCCAGTACTTC
TRBV6-5	TRBJ2-4	NA	NA	CASGGTPKNIQYF	TGTGCCAGCGGTGGGACTCCCAAAAACATTCAGTACTTC
TRBV3-1	TRBJ2-7	NA	few	CASSPSPRGSYEQYF	TGTGCCAGCAGTCCAAGTCCCCGGGGGTCCTACGAGCAGTACTTC
TRBV20-1	TRBJ2-7	TRBD2	few	CSARELAGFYEQYF	TGCAGTGCTAGAGAACTAGCGGGGTTCTACGAGCAGTACTTC
TRBV7-9	TRBJ2-7	NA	NA	CASSSSRGRDEQYF	TGTGCCAGCAGCTCGTCCAGGGGCCGAGACGAGCAGTACTTC
TRBV28	TRBJ2-7	TRBD2	NA	CASGGGLPVFSEQYF	TGTGCCAGCGGCGGGGGTCTTCCGGTCTTCTCCGAGCAGTACTTC
TRBV7-2	TRBJ2-1	NA	once	CASSFRGKHSYNEQFF	TGTGCCAGCAGCTTTCGAGGCAAACACTCCTACAATGAGCAGTTCTTC
TRBV11-2	TRBJ2-5	NA	few	CASSLDPDREPQETQYF	TGTGCCAGCAGCTTAGATCCGGACAGAGAACCTCAAGAGACCCAGTACTTC
TRBV29-1	TRBJ1-2	NA	many	CSVEEGGYTF	TGCAGCGTTGAAGAAGGGGGCTACACCTTC
TRBV2	TRBJ1-1	NA	NA	CASSQGPGMNTEAFF	TGTGCCAGCAGTCAGGGGCCTGGAATGAACACTGAAGCTTTCTTT
TRBV13	TRBJ1-1	NA	NA	CASSHGNEAFF	TGTGCCAGCAGCCACGGGAATGAAGCTTTCTTT
TRBV6-5	TRBJ1-2	NA	NA	CASSRGGSWIGGYTF	TGTGCCAGCAGTCGCGGGGGCAGCTGGATCGGAGGCTACACCTTC
TRBV5-1	TRBJ2-3	NA	few	CASSDSLGNTQYF	TGCGCCAGCAGCGACTCTCTGGGAAATACGCAGTATTTT
TRBV4-3	TRBJ2-3	TRBD1	few	CASSQEEMGVETGVGADTQYF	TGCGCCAGCAGCCAAGAAGAGATGGGGGTGGAGACAGGGGTGGGTGCAGATACGCAGTATTTT
TRBV27	TRBJ2-7	NA	NA	CASGVMALIGYEQYF	TGTGCCAGCGGGGTGATGGCGTTAATCGGCTACGAGCAGTACTTC
TRBV7-2	TRBJ2-4	NA	NA	CASSLIGEIQYF	TGTGCCAGCAGCTTAATAGGAGAGATCCAGTACTTC
TRBV7-8	TRBJ1-1	NA	NA	CASSFGQVTEAFF	TGTGCCAGCAGCTTTGGGCAGGTCACTGAAGCTTTCTTT
TRBV20-1	TRBJ2-1	TRBD2	NA	CSASSQRENNNEQFF	TGCAGTGCTAGTTCTCAGCGGGAGAACAATAATGAGCAGTTCTTC
TRBV7-9	TRBJ2-7	NA	few	CASSPGRGKQYF	TGTGCCAGCAGTCCCGGACGAGGGAAGCAGTACTTC
TRBV6-1	TRBJ2-1	NA	NA	CASSERGSGGPRAEQFF	TGTGCCAGCAGTGAAAGGGGATCGGGTGGGCCCCGCGCTGAGCAGTTCTTC
TRBV7-9	TRBJ2-7	TRBD1	NA	CASSLGELQGPSYEQYF	TGTGCCAGCAGCTTAGGGGAGCTACAGGGGCCCTCTTACGAGCAGTACTTC
TRBV5-1	TRBJ2-7	TRBD1	NA	CASSNGQGSHEQYF	TGCGCCAGCAGCAACGGACAGGGTAGCCACGAGCAGTACTTC
TRBV27	TRBJ1-2	TRBD1	few	CASSLTTGGYGYTF	TGTGCCAGCAGTTTGACGACAGGGGGCTATGGCTACACCTTC
TRBV5-1	TRBJ2-3	NA	NA	CASSRNEGSGTDTQYF	TGCGCCAGCAGCCGCAACGAAGGGTCAGGGACAGATACGCAGTATTTT
TRBV15	TRBJ2-5	NA	once	CATGRALETQYF	TGTGCCACCGGCAGAGCACTGGAGACCCAGTACTTC
TRBV20-1	TRBJ2-3	NA	once	CSVSGQGASDTQYF	TGCAGTGTGAGTGGCCAGGGCGCCTCAGATACGCAGTATTTT
TRBV10-3	TRBJ1-5	TRBD1	once	CAISEDRASNQPQHF	TGTGCCATCAGTGAGGACAGGGCGAGCAATCAGCCCCAGCATTTT
TRBV7-9	TRBJ1-2	NA	once	CASSLEGNRIYGYTF	TGTGCCAGCAGCTTAGAGGGGAACAGAATTTATGGCTACACCTTC
TRBV6-2/TRBV6-3	TRBJ1-6	TRBD1	NA	CASSPARDRGIDSPLHF	TGTGCCAGCTCCCCCGCCCGGGACAGGGGGATCGATTCACCCCTCCACTTT
TRBV4-2	TRBJ2-1	NA	few	CASSQEGNSLAIEQFF	TGTGCCAGCAGCCAAGAAGGGAATAGTCTCGCCATTGAGCAGTTCTTC
TRBV12-3/TRBV12-4	TRBJ2-7	TRBD1	NA	CASSLAFRGQTYEQYF	TGTGCCAGCAGTTTAGCCTTCCGGGGACAGACCTACGAGCAGTACTTC
TRBV6-2/TRBV6-3	TRBJ1-1	NA	once	CASSWDSTVPEAFF	TGTGCCAGCAGTTGGGATTCGACAGTCCCTGAAGCTTTCTTT
TRBV7-2	TRBJ1-4	TRBD1	NA	CASSLGRGQGKLFF	TGTGCCAGCAGCTTAGGCAGGGGGCAGGGAAAACTGTTTTTT
TRBV5-1	TRBJ2-7	TRBD2	few	CASGSGGPSYEQYF	TGCGCCAGCGGCAGCGGGGGGCCCTCCTACGAGCAGTACTTC
TRBV7-2	TRBJ2-7	TRBD2	NA	CASSSSTSGGFIQYF	TGTGCCAGCAGCTCCTCGACTAGCGGGGGGTTTATTCAGTACTTC
TRBV15	TRBJ2-7	NA	NA	CATSRAVGDGTYEQYF	TGTGCCACCAGCAGAGCAGTGGGGGACGGTACCTACGAGCAGTACTTC
TRBV7-2	TRBJ2-1	TRBD2	few	CASSVSRTSGPEQFF	TGTGCCAGCAGCGTTAGTCGGACTAGCGGTCCCGAGCAGTTCTTC
TRBV20-1	TRBJ1-2	NA	NA	CNTHTFGEGQYGYTF	TGCAATACGCATACCTTCGGGGAGGGCCAGTATGGCTACACCTTC
TRBV12-3/TRBV12-4	TRBJ1-1	NA	NA	CASSVYTEAFF	TGTGCCAGCAGTGTGTACACTGAAGCTTTCTTT
TRBV21-1	TRBJ2-7	NA	NA	CASSSSNAGPRVHEQYF	TGTGCCAGCAGCTCATCTAATGCGGGTCCCCGGGTCCACGAGCAGTACTTC
TRBV4-3	TRBJ2-7	NA	many	CASSQNRAPIYEQYF	TGCGCCAGCAGCCAGAACAGGGCACCTATCTACGAGCAGTACTTC
TRBV29-1	TRBJ2-7	TRBD1	few	CSTGTGTEQYF	TGCAGCACCGGGACAGGTACCGAGCAGTACTTC